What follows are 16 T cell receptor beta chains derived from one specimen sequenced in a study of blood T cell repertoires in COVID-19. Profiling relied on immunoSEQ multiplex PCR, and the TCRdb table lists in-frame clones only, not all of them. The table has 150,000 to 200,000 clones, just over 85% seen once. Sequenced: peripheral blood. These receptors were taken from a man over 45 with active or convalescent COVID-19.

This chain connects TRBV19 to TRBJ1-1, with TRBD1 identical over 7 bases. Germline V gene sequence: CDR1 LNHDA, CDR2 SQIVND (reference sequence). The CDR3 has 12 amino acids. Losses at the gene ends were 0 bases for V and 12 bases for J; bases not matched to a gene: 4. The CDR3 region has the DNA TGTGCCAGTAGTATAGAGACAGGGCTGCCTTTCTTT. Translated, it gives CASSIETGLPFF.

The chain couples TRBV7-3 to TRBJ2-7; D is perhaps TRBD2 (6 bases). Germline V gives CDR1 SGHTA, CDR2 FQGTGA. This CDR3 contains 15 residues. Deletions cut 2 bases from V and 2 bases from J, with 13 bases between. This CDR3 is CASSLGAGRTYEQYF. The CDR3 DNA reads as TGTGCCAGCAGCTTAGGAGCGGGTCGGACCTACGAGCAGTACTTC.

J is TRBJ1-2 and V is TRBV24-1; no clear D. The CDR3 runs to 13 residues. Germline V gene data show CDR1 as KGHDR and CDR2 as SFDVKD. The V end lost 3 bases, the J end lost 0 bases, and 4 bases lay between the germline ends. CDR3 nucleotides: TGTGCCACCAGTGATGGCCCTAACTATGGCTACACCTTC. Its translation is CATSDGPNYGYTF.

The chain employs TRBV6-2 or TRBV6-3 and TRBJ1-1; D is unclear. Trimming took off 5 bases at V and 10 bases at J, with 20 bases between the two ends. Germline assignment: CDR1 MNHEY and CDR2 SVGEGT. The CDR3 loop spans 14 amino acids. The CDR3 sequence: CASSRELPDGRAFF. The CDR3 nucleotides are TGTGCCAGCAGTAGGGAGCTTCCCGACGGGCGAGCTTTCTTT.

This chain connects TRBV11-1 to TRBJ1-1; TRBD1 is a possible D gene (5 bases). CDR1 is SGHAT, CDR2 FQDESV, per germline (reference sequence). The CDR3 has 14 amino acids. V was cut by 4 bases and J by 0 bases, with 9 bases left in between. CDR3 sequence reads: CASSWAGLNTEAFF. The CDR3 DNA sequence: TGTGCCAGCAGCTGGGCGGGGCTGAACACTGAAGCTTTCTTT.

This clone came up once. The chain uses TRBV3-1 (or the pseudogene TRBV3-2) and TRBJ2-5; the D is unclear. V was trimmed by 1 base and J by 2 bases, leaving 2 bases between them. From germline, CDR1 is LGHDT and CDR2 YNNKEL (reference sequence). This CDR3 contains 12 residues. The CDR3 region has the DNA TGTGCCAGCAGCCAAGTACAAGAGACCCAGTACTTC. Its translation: CASSQVQETQYF.

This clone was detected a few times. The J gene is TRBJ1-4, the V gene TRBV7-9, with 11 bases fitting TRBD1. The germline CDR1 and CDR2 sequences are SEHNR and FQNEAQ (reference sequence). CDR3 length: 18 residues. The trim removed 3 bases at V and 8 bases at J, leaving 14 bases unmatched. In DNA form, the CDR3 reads TGTGCCAGCAGCTTGGCCCCTTGGGGCGGGACAGGGGGAGAAAAACTGTTTTTT. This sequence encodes CASSLAPWGGTGGEKLFF.

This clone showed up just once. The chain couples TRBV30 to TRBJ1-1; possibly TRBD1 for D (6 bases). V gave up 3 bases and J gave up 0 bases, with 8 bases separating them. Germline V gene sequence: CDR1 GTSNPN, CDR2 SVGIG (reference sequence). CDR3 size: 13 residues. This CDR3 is CAWRGQLNTEAFF. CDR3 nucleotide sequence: TGTGCCTGGAGAGGACAGTTGAACACTGAAGCTTTCTTT.

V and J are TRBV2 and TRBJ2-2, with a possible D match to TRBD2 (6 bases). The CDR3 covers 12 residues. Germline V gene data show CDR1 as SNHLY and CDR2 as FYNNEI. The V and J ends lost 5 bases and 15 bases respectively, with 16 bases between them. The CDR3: CASSPTRDSVFF. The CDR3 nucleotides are TGTGCCAGCAGTCCCACCCGGGACTCCGTGTTTTTT.

This CDR3 is CATSREGPRFF. As DNA, the CDR3 is TGTGCCACCAGCAGAGAAGGCCCGAGGTTCTTT. This sequence joins TRBV15 and TRBJ1-1, with no clear D. This CDR3 is built from 11 residues. In germline, CDR1 is LNHNV, CDR2 YYDKDF (reference sequence). The V and J ends lost 0 bases and 14 bases respectively, with 10 bases between them.

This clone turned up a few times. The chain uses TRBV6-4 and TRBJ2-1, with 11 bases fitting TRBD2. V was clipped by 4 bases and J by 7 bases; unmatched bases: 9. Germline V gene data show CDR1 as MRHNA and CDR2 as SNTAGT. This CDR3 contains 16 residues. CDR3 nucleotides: TGTGCCAGCAGTGCCCAGGGACTAGCGGTTGGGAATGAGCAGTTCTTC. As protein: CASSAQGLAVGNEQFF.

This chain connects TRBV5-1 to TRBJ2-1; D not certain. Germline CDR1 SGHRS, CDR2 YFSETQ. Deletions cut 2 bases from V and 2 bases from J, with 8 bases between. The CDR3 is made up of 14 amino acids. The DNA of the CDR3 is TGCGCCAGCAGCTTCGGAGAGACCTACAATGAGCAGTTCTTC. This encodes CASSFGETYNEQFF.

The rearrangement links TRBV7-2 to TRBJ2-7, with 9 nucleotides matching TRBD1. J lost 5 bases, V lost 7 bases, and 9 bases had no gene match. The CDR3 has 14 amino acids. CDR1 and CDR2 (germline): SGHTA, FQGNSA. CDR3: CASNAGTGSHEQYF. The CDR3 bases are TGTGCCAGCAATGCGGGGACAGGGAGCCACGAGCAGTACTTC.

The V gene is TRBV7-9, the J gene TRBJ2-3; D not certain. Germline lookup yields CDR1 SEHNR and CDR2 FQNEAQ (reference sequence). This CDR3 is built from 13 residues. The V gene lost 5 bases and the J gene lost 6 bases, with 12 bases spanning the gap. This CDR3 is CASSRFRGDTQYF. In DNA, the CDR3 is TGTGCCAGCAGCCGCTTTAGAGGCGATACGCAGTATTTT.

CDR3 DNA sequence: TGTGCCAGCAGCACCCGGACAGGGGAGGGCTACGAGCAGTACTTC. This encodes CASSTRTGEGYEQYF. This chain links TRBV11-3 with TRBJ2-7; 9 bases match TRBD1. Trimming cost V 5 bases and J 3 bases; bases outside gene matches: 8. The CDR3 loop spans 15 amino acids. Per germline, CDR1 SGHNT and CDR2 YENEEA.

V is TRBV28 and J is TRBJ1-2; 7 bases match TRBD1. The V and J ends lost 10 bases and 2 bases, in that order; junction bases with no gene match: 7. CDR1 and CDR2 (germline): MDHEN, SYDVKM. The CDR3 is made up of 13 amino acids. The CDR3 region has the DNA TGTGCCAACTCAGGGGGAGCCAACTATGGCTACACCTTC. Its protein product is CANSGGANYGYTF.